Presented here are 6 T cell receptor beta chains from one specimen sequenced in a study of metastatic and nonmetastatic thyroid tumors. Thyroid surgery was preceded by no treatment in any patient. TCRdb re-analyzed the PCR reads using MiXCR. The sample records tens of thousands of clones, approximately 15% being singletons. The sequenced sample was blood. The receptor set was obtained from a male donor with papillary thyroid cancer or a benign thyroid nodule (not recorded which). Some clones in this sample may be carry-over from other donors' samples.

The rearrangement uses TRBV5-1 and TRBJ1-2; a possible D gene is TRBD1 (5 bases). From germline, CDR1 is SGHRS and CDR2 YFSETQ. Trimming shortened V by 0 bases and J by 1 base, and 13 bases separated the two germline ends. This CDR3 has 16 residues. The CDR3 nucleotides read TGCGCCAGCAGCTTGGACAGGTCCCAGCTTAACTATGGCTACACCTTC. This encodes CASSLDRSQLNYGYTF.

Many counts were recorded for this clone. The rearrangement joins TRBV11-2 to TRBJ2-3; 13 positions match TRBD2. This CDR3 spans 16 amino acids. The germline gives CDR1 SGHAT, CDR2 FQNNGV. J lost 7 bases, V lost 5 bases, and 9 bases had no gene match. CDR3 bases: TGTGCCAGCAGCCCGGGGGGGACTAGCGGGACGAATACGCAGTATTTT. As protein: CASSPGGTSGTNTQYF.

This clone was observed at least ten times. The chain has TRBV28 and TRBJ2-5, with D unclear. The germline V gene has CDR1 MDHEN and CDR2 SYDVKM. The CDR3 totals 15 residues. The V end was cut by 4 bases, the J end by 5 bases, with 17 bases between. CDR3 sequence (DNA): TGTGCCAGCAGTTCCTATTCTGGGTACTCGGAGACCCAGTACTTC. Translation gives CASSSYSGYSETQYF.

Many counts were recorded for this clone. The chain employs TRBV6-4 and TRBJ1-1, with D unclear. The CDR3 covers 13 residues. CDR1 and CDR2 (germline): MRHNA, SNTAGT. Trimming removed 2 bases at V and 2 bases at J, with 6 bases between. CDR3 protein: CASSDRANTEAFF. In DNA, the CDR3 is TGTGCCAGCAGTGACAGGGCCAACACTGAAGCTTTCTTT.

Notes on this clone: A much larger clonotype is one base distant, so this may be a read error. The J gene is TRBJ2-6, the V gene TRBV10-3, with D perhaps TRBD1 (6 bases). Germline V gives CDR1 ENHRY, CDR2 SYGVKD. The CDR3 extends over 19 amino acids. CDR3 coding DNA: TGTGCCATCAGTGGGCAGGGACATCAAACCAGCTCTGGGTCCAACGTCCTGACTTTC. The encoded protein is CAISGQGHQTSSGSNVLTF.

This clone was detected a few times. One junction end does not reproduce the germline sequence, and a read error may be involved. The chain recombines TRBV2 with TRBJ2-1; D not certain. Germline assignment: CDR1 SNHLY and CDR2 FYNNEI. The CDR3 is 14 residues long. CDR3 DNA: TGTGCCAGCATTGAAGTTCGCCTCACGGGTGAGCAGTTCTTC. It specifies CASIEVRLTGEQFF.